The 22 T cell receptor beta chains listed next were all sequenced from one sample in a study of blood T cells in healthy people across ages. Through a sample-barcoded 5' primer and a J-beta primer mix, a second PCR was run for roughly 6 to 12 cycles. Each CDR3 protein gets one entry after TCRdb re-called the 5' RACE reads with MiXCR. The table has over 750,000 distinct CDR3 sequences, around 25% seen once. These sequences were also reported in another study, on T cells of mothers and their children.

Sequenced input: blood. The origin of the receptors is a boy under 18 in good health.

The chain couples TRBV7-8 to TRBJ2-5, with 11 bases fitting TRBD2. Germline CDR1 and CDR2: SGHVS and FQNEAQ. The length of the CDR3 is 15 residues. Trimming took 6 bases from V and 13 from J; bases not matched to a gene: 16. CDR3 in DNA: TGTGCCAGCAGTCAACTAGCGGGGGCCAGCCCCCCGCTGTACTTC. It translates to CASSQLAGASPPLYF. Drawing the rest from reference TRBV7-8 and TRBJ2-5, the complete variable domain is GAGVSQSPRYKVAKRGQDVALRCDPISGHVSLFWYQQALGQGPEFLTYFQNEAQLDKSGLPSDRFFAERPEGSVSTLKIQRTQQEDSAVYLCASSQLAGASPPLYFGPGTRLLVL.

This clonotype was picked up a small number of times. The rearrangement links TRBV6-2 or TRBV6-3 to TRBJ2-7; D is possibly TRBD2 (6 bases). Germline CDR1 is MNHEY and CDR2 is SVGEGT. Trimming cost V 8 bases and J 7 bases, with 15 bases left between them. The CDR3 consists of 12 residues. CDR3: CASGWFAGEQYF. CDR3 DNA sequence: TGTGCCAGCGGGTGGTTTGCGGGAGAGCAGTACTTC.

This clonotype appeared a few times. The CDR3 loop is CASSRQGGGEQFF. CDR3 nucleotide sequence: TGTGCCAGCAGCCGACAGGGGGGAGGTGAGCAGTTCTTC. This chain connects TRBV7-9 to TRBJ2-1; 9 nucleotides align to TRBD1. The CDR3 consists of 13 residues. Germline V gives CDR1 SEHNR, CDR2 FQNEAQ (reference sequence). J gave up 9 bases and V 5 bases, and 5 bases lay outside the gene matches. The full variable domain, rest sourced from reference TRBV7-9 and TRBJ2-1, is DTGVSQNPRHKITKRGQNVTFRCDPISEHNRLYWYRQTLGQGPEFLTYFQNEAQLEKSRLLSDRFSAERPKGSFSTLEIQRTEQGDSAMYLCASSRQGGGEQFFGPGTRLTVL.

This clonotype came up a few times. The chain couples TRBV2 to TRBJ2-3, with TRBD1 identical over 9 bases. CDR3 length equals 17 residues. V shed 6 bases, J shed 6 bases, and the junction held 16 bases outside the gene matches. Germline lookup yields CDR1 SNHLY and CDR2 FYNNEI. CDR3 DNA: TGTGCCAGCAGAGCGCCCGGGACAGGGTCCCCTACTGATACGCAGTATTTT. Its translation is CASRAPGTGSPTDTQYF.

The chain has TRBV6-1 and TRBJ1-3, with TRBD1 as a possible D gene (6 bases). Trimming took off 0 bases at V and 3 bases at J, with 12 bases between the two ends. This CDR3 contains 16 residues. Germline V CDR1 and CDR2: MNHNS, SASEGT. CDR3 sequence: CASSEAQGLFGNTIYF. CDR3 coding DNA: TGTGCCAGCAGTGAAGCTCAGGGGCTATTTGGAAACACCATATATTTT.

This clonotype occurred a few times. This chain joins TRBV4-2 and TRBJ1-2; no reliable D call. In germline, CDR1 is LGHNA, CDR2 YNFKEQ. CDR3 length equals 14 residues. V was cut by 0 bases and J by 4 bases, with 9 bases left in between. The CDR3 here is CASSQDPDFYGYTF. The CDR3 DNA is TGTGCCAGCAGCCAAGATCCGGACTTCTATGGCTACACCTTC.

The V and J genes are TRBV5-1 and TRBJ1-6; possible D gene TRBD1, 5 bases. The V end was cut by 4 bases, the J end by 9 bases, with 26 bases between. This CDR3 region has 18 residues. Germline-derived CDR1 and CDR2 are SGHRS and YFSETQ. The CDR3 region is CASSRGGLQPNNRSPLHF. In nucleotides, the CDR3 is TGCGCCAGCAGCCGCGGGGGACTACAGCCCAATAATCGTTCACCCCTCCACTTT.

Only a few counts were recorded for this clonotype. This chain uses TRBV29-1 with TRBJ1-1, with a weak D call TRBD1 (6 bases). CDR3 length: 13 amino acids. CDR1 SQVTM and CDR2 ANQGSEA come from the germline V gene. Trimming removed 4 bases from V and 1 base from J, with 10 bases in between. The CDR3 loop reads CSVAEQGNTEAFF. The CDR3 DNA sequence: TGCAGCGTTGCCGAACAGGGGAACACTGAAGCTTTCTTT. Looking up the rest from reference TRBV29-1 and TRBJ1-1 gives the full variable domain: SAVISQKPSRDICQRGTSLTIQCQVDSQVTMMFWYRQQPGQSLTLIATANQGSEATYESGFVIDKFPISRPNLTFSTLTVSNMSPEDSSIYLCSVAEQGNTEAFFGQGTRLTVV.

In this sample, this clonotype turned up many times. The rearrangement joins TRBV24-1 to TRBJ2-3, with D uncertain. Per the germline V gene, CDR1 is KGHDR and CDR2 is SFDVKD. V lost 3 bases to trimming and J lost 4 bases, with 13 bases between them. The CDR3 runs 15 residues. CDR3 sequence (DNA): TGTGCCACCAGTGATCCTCTAAAGGCGCCAGATACGCAGTATTTT. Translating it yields CATSDPLKAPDTQYF.

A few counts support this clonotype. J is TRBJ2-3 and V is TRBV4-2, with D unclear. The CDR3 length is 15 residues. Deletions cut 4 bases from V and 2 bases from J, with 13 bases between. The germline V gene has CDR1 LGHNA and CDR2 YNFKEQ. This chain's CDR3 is CASSPQHLDTDTQYF. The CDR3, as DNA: TGTGCCAGCAGCCCCCAGCATTTAGACACAGATACGCAGTATTTT.

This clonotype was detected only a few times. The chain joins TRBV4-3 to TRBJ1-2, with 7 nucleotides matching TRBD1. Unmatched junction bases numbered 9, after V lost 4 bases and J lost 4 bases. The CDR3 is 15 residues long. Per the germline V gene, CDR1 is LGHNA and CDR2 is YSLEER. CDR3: CASSPDTGVFYGYTF. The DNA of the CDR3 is TGCGCCAGCAGCCCCGATACAGGGGTTTTCTATGGCTACACCTTC.

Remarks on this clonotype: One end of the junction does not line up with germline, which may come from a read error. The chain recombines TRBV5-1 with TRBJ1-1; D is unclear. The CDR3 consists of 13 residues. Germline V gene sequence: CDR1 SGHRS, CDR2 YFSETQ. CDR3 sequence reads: CASSLDPNTEALF. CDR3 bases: TGCGCCAGCAGCTTGGACCCGAACACTGAAGCTCTCTTT.

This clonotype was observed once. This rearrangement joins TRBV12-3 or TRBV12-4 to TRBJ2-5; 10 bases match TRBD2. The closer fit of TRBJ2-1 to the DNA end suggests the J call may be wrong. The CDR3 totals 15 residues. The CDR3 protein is CASSFGLAVLEGQFF. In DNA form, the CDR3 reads TGTGCCAGCAGTTTTGGACTAGCGGTCCTAGAAGGGCAGTTCTTC.

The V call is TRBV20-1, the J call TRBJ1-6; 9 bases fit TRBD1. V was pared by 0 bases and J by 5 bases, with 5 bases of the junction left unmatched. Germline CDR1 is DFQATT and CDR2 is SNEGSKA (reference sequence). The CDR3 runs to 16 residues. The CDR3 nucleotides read TGCAGTGCTAGAGATCTAGGGACAGGGAATAATTCACCCCTCCACTTT. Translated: CSARDLGTGNNSPLHF.

This CDR3 is CASSLSTGLGSTQYF. For the CDR3, the DNA is TGTGCCAGCAGTTTATCTACGGGGTTGGGTTCCACGCAGTATTTT. The gene calls are TRBV27 and TRBJ2-3; possibly TRBD2 for D (5 bases). This CDR3 is 15 amino acids long. Trimming took 0 bases from V and 9 from J, leaving 16 bases between them. Germline CDR1 and CDR2: MNHEY and SMNVEV (reference sequence).

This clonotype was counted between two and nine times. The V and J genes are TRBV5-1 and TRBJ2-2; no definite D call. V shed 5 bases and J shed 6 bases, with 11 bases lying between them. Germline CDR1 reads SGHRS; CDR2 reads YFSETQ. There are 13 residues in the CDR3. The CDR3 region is CASSLQSAGELFF. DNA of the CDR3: TGCGCCAGCAGTTTACAGAGCGCCGGGGAGCTGTTTTTT.

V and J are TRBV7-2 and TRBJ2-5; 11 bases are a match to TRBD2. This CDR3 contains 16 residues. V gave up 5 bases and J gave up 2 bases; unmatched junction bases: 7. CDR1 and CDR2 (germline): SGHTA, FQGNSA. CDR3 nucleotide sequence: TGTGCCAGCAGCATCACTAGCGGGGGACCTCAAGAGACCCAGTACTTC. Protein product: CASSITSGGPQETQYF.

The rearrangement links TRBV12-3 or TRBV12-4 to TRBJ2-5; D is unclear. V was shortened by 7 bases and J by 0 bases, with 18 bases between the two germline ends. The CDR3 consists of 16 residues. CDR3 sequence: CASNLPGAHNQETQYF. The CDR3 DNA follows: TGTGCCAGCAACTTGCCCGGTGCACACAACCAAGAGACCCAGTACTTC.

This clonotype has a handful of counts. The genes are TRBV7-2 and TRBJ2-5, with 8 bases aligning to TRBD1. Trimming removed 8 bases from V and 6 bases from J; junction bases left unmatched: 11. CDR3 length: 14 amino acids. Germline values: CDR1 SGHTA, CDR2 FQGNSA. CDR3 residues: CASVPGTGKKTQYF. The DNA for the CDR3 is TGTGCCAGCGTCCCCGGGACAGGCAAAAAGACCCAGTACTTC.

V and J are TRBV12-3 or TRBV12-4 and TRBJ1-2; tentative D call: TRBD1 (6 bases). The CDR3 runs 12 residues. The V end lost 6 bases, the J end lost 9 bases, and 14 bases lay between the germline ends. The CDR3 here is CASRRGAWRYTF. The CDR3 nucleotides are TGTGCCAGCAGAAGGGGGGCTTGGCGCTACACCTTC.

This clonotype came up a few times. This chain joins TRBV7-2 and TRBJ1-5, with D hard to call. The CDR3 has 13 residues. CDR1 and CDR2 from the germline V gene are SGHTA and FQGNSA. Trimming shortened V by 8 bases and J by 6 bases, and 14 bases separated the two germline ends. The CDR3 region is CASGREEFQPQHF. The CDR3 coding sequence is TGTGCCAGCGGCCGAGAGGAATTTCAGCCCCAGCATTTT.

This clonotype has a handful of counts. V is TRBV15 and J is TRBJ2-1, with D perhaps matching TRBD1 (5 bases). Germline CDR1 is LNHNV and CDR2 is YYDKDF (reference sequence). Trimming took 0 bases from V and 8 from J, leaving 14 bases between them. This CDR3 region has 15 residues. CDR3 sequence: CATSREPPSGYEQFF. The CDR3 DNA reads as TGTGCCACCAGCAGAGAGCCGCCCTCAGGGTATGAGCAGTTCTTC. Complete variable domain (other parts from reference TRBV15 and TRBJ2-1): DAMVIQNPRYQVTQFGKPVTLSCSQTLNHNVMYWYQQKSSQAPKLLFHYYDKDFNNEADTPDNFQSRRPNTSFCFLDIRSPGLGDTAMYLCATSREPPSGYEQFFGPGTRLTVL.